The text below deals with one T cell receptor (beta chain). No cognate antigen has been identified for it. No base qualities exist here, and no much larger clone lies one base off it. The data stem from a study of shared clonotypes between healthy human individuals (dated by TCRdb to the early 2020s). Some background on the complete study: Two women and a few men aged 18 to 49 years were included in the cohort. For each donor, CD4 naive and CD4 memory were each given three plates, CD8 naive was given two plates, and CD8 memory was given one plate. To estimate repertoire size and how much clonotypes are shared between individuals, the study performed deep sequencing of blood TCR repertoires from roughly five healthy adults. To increase sequencing depth and limit assay-specific biases, TCR repertoire library preparation and sequencing were carried out by different laboratories using diverse techniques. Per donor, leukapheresis produced somewhere between about 0.94 and 9.5 billion PBMCs.

For the CD8 naive samples, CD45RO-negative cells were positively selected for CCR7, yielding a CD45RA+CCR7+ population from which TemRA cells were excluded. Donors were healthy HIV-negative adults with no recently reported acute infections or vaccinations. Every donor was a Caucasian adult residing in Nashville, Tennessee, USA. Blood was collected by leukapheresis, and PBMCs were isolated by Ficoll-Histopaque density gradient centrifugation and then cryopreserved in liquid nitrogen vapor phase. Analytical flow cytometry was used to check the purity and quantity of each magnetically sorted T cell population. Genomic DNA was isolated from each sorted fraction and quantified by UV absorbance on a Nanodrop 2000c. The CDR1 and CDR2 encoded by the germline V gene (reference sequence) are MNHEY and SMNVEV. There are 15 amino acids in the CDR3, from cysteine to phenylalanine inclusive. The CDR3 DNA has 45 bases and is translated from base 1. The junction shows trimming of 5 bases on V and 2 bases on J, and the gene matches do not reach 7 bases of it.

General conclusions and limits of the study: Around 5% of naive CD4, 3.5% of naive CD8, 2.3% of memory CD4, and more than 0.35% of memory CD8 clonotypes were shared across several donors. Even with the large sequencing depth, rarefaction of the sorted-subset datasets indicated that sequencing was incomplete. Compared with non-shared clonotypes, the clonotypes found in all four sorted-subset donors had higher generation probabilities. Based on pairwise subsampling, the degree of clonotype sharing among donors was expected to be affected by sequencing depth. Sampling was restricted to blood, and TCR repertoires in tissue are likely to differ from TCR repertoires in blood. Because the study included only a small number of donors, the genetic and exposure-history diversity represented was limited. Estimated clonotype richness was generally larger for naive than for memory subsets.

Using the deep immunoSEQ assay, TCR CDR3 regions were amplified from genomic DNA by multiplex PCR. For each cell subset, the extracted genomic DNA was distributed evenly across all wells of several immunoSEQ 96-well plates, and each plate served as one replicate. For sorted subsets, about 200 ng genomic DNA, equal to tens of thousands of T cell genomes, was loaded into each replicate PCR. The purified libraries were quantified using a Qubit 3.0 fluorometer, sized with a Bioanalyzer 2100, and then quantified again using the KAPA Library Quantification kit. A separate single-read 150-cycle Illumina NextSeq 550 flow cell was used to sequence each immunoSEQ 96-well plate. The study's own analysis went as follows. The immunoSEQ output contained only junctional sequences without quality scores, so filtering could not match that applied to full-length reads. Sequences were annotated with PyIR, a Python wrapper for IgBLAST v1.9, and V/J genes and CDR3 were assigned using IMGT germline references. Reads were removed for weak V/J assignments (E-value above 1e-6), missing CDR3, stop codons, out-of-frame junctions, or ambiguous translated residues. V3J clonotypes were defined by identical inferred V gene, J gene, and CDR3 amino acid sequence. The percentage overlap between two repertoires was calculated by dividing the number of shared unique clonotypes by the size of the smaller repertoire. Richness of each repertoire was evaluated using RTK rarefaction, the Chao1 estimator, and Recon v2.1 estimates of unobserved clonotypes. OLGA was used to compute generation probabilities for all TCRbeta clonotypes that the gDNA method yielded from a handful of donors. TCRdb provides this immuneACCESS table in a form limited to in-frame rearrangements. Some clones are lacking; in checked studies, under half of them reflect an unresolved V gene, and why the rest are absent is not known. Clonal size and the V and J genes are those of that table, whereas D and trimming came from the DNA. The sample table lists roughly 2.1 million clones, about 92% of them with a count of one. The ten largest clonotypes hold about 1.8% of the sample.

Sequencing was done on a sample of naive CD8+ T cells from PBMCs. The sample's cell subset or site label, decoded: CD45RA+CCR7+. The V gene is TRBV27 and the J gene is TRBJ2-7, with 9 central nucleotides matching TRBD1. The TCR was taken from a man in his late teens or twenties in good health. Some clones in this sample may be carry-over from other donors' samples. The DNA sequence follows: TGTGCCAGCAGTCTGCGGGACAGGGCTCCCTACGAGCAGTACTTC. Translated, it gives CASSLRDRAPYEQYF.